A selection of T cell receptor beta chains follows, all from one sample in a study of OX40 agonist ivuxolimab in advanced cancers. Using immunoSEQ multiplex PCR, the repertoire was profiled, and TCRdb retains in-frame clones only, with some absent. This table has about 77,000 clones, over 85% appearing once. The sequences come from CD4+ or CD8+ T cells sorted from blood, collected in a trial of the OX40 agonist ivuxolimab. Receptors originate from an adult with an advanced solid tumor such as melanoma, head and neck, liver or kidney cancer. Both conserved end residues are part of each CDR3. A D gene is named only where the DNA matches it firmly. Expanded clones get a size class; other rows say once, few or many, or leave the size out.

J gene: TRBJ2-5; D gene: TRBD2; V gene: TRBV2; clone size: once; CDR3 protein: CASIVAGAQETQYF; CDR3 DNA: TGTGCCAGCATCGTAGCGGGGGCACAAGAGACCCAGTACTTC
J gene: TRBJ2-5; D gene: NA; V gene: TRBV7-2; clone size: once; CDR3 protein: CASSLAGGWETQYF; CDR3 DNA: TGTGCCAGCAGCTTAGCGGGGGGCTGGGAGACCCAGTACTTC
J gene: TRBJ2-1; D gene: TRBD2; V gene: TRBV29-1; clone size: NA; CDR3 protein: CSVDGAGGRLGDEQFF; CDR3 DNA: TGCAGCGTTGACGGAGCGGGGGGGCGTCTTGGGGATGAGCAGTTCTTC
J gene: TRBJ2-7; D gene: NA; V gene: TRBV6-5; clone size: NA; CDR3 protein: CASSTTAYEQYF; CDR3 DNA: TGTGCCAGCAGTACTACGGCCTACGAGCAGTACTTC
J gene: TRBJ1-1; D gene: TRBD1; V gene: TRBV6-5; clone size: NA; CDR3 protein: CASSYSRTGGFTEAFF; CDR3 DNA: TGTGCCAGCAGTTACTCCCGGACAGGGGGGTTCACTGAAGCTTTCTTT
J gene: TRBJ2-7; D gene: TRBD2; V gene: TRBV19; clone size: few; CDR3 protein: CASSAGLAALSYEQYF; CDR3 DNA: TGTGCCAGTAGTGCGGGACTAGCGGCCCTCTCCTACGAGCAGTACTTC
J gene: TRBJ1-4; D gene: NA; V gene: TRBV6-1; clone size: NA; CDR3 protein: CASSEMGANEKLFF; CDR3 DNA: TGTGCCAGCAGTGAAATGGGGGCTAATGAAAAACTGTTTTTT
J gene: TRBJ1-1; D gene: TRBD1; V gene: TRBV25-1; clone size: NA; CDR3 protein: CASSESGGDANTEAFF; CDR3 DNA: TGTGCCAGCAGTGAATCAGGGGGGGATGCGAACACTGAAGCTTTCTTT
J gene: TRBJ1-2; D gene: NA; V gene: TRBV25-1; clone size: NA; CDR3 protein: CASSQPGAGYGYTF; CDR3 DNA: TGTGCCAGCAGTCAGCCAGGGGCCGGGTATGGCTACACCTTC
J gene: TRBJ2-6; D gene: NA; V gene: TRBV5-6; clone size: NA; CDR3 protein: CASSSVETLANVLTF; CDR3 DNA: TGTGCCAGCAGCTCGGTAGAAACTCTCGCCAACGTCCTGACTTTC
J gene: TRBJ1-2; D gene: NA; V gene: TRBV18; clone size: NA; CDR3 protein: CASSPTGEAYTF; CDR3 DNA: TGTGCCAGCTCACCAACGGGAGAGGCCTACACCTTC
J gene: TRBJ1-2; D gene: NA; V gene: TRBV6-5; clone size: NA; CDR3 protein: CASTSWGVGYGYTF; CDR3 DNA: TGTGCCAGCACCTCCTGGGGGGTCGGCTATGGCTACACCTTC
J gene: TRBJ1-2; D gene: NA; V gene: TRBV19; clone size: NA; CDR3 protein: CASASGGTPSGYTF; CDR3 DNA: TGTGCCAGTGCATCGGGGGGGACTCCCTCTGGCTACACCTTC
J gene: TRBJ1-3; D gene: NA; V gene: TRBV7-9; clone size: once; CDR3 protein: CASRAGRTSSGNTIYF; CDR3 DNA: TGTGCCAGCAGAGCGGGACGGACGAGCTCTGGAAACACCATATATTTT
J gene: TRBJ1-5; D gene: TRBD1; V gene: TRBV16; clone size: NA; CDR3 protein: CASSPHPGQGSNQPQHF; CDR3 DNA: TGTGCCAGCAGCCCCCACCCTGGACAGGGAAGCAATCAGCCCCAGCATTTT
J gene: TRBJ2-3; D gene: NA; V gene: TRBV5-1; clone size: NA; CDR3 protein: CASSSLGEHTQYF; CDR3 DNA: TGCGCCAGCAGCTCCTTGGGGGAGCATACGCAGTATTTT
J gene: TRBJ2-7; D gene: NA; V gene: TRBV6-5; clone size: NA; CDR3 protein: CASSFPKAGSYEQYF; CDR3 DNA: TGTGCCAGCAGTTTCCCCAAGGCGGGGTCCTACGAGCAGTACTTC
J gene: TRBJ2-3; D gene: TRBD2; V gene: TRBV29-1; clone size: NA; CDR3 protein: CSVEPSGSAQYF; CDR3 DNA: TGCAGCGTTGAGCCTAGCGGGAGTGCGCAGTATTTT
J gene: TRBJ2-1; D gene: NA; V gene: TRBV9; clone size: NA; CDR3 protein: CASSAPGGAEQFF; CDR3 DNA: TGTGCCAGCAGCGCCCCGGGTGGGGCTGAGCAGTTCTTC
J gene: TRBJ2-7; D gene: TRBD1; V gene: TRBV6-1; clone size: NA; CDR3 protein: CASSRDSLYEQYF; CDR3 DNA: TGTGCCAGCAGTCGGGACAGCCTCTACGAGCAGTACTTC
J gene: TRBJ1-5; D gene: NA; V gene: TRBV19; clone size: once; CDR3 protein: CASSIQSNQPQHF; CDR3 DNA: TGTGCCAGTAGTATACAGAGCAATCAGCCCCAGCATTTT
J gene: TRBJ2-1; D gene: NA; V gene: TRBV13; clone size: NA; CDR3 protein: CASSLGGYNEQFF; CDR3 DNA: TGTGCCAGCAGCTTAGGAGGTTATAATGAGCAGTTCTTC
J gene: TRBJ2-5; D gene: NA; V gene: TRBV11-3; clone size: NA; CDR3 protein: CASSQGQIETQYF; CDR3 DNA: TGTGCCAGCAGTCAAGGACAGATAGAGACCCAGTACTTC
J gene: TRBJ1-4; D gene: TRBD1; V gene: TRBV30; clone size: NA; CDR3 protein: CAWRMRTGEREKLFF; CDR3 DNA: TGTGCCTGGAGGATGAGGACAGGGGAACGGGAAAAACTGTTTTTT
J gene: TRBJ2-1; D gene: TRBD2; V gene: TRBV4-2; clone size: NA; CDR3 protein: CASSHNMGTSGLLPAYNEQFF; CDR3 DNA: TGTGCCAGCAGCCATAATATGGGGACTAGCGGTCTTCTCCCAGCCTACAATGAGCAGTTCTTC
J gene: TRBJ1-2; D gene: NA; V gene: TRBV6-5; clone size: NA; CDR3 protein: CASSSTTTYTF; CDR3 DNA: TGTGCCAGCAGTTCGACGACTACCTACACCTTC
J gene: TRBJ2-1; D gene: TRBD2; V gene: TRBV7-2; clone size: NA; CDR3 protein: CASSLRTSGPKYNEQFF; CDR3 DNA: TGTGCCAGCAGCCTAAGGACTAGCGGGCCAAAATACAATGAGCAGTTCTTC
J gene: TRBJ2-2; D gene: NA; V gene: TRBV19; clone size: NA; CDR3 protein: CASSIGKGGTGELFF; CDR3 DNA: TGTGCCAGTAGTATAGGGAAGGGGGGAACCGGGGAGCTGTTTTTT
J gene: TRBJ1-2; D gene: TRBD1; V gene: TRBV7-9; clone size: NA; CDR3 protein: CASSPGTGGYGYTF; CDR3 DNA: TGTGCCAGCAGCCCCGGGACAGGGGGCTATGGCTACACCTTC
J gene: TRBJ1-1; D gene: TRBD1; V gene: TRBV2; clone size: NA; CDR3 protein: CASSESPPWTGRNTEAFF; CDR3 DNA: TGTGCCAGCAGTGAGTCCCCTCCCTGGACAGGGCGGAACACTGAAGCTTTCTTT
J gene: TRBJ2-1; D gene: TRBD1; V gene: TRBV7-2; clone size: NA; CDR3 protein: CASRPGQGGNEQFF; CDR3 DNA: TGTGCCTCTCGACCGGGACAGGGAGGCAATGAGCAGTTCTTC
J gene: TRBJ2-7; D gene: NA; V gene: TRBV5-1; clone size: many; CDR3 protein: CASSLDREQYEQYF; CDR3 DNA: TGCGCCAGCAGCTTGGACAGGGAACAGTACGAGCAGTACTTC
J gene: TRBJ2-1; D gene: TRBD1; V gene: TRBV7-2; clone size: NA; CDR3 protein: CASSALQGRNEQFF; CDR3 DNA: TGTGCCAGCAGCGCCTTACAGGGGCGCAATGAGCAGTTCTTC
J gene: TRBJ2-7; D gene: TRBD2; V gene: TRBV30; clone size: NA; CDR3 protein: CAWSVLRTSGSSYEQYF; CDR3 DNA: TGTGCCTGGAGTGTACTTCGGACTAGCGGCAGCTCCTACGAGCAGTACTTC
J gene: TRBJ2-1; D gene: TRBD2; V gene: TRBV19; clone size: NA; CDR3 protein: CASSIDPGGGNEQFF; CDR3 DNA: TGTGCCAGTAGTATAGATCCTGGCGGGGGCAATGAGCAGTTCTTC
J gene: TRBJ1-2; D gene: TRBD1; V gene: TRBV12-5; clone size: NA; CDR3 protein: CASGLVRGKRTGRIYYGYTF; CDR3 DNA: TGTGCTAGTGGTTTGGTACGTGGGAAGAGGACAGGGAGAATTTATTATGGCTACACCTTC
J gene: TRBJ2-1; D gene: TRBD2; V gene: TRBV28; clone size: NA; CDR3 protein: CASSLSSGLGFF; CDR3 DNA: TGTGCCAGCAGTTTAAGTAGCGGGTTGGGTTTCTTC
J gene: TRBJ2-5; D gene: NA; V gene: TRBV6-1; clone size: NA; CDR3 protein: CASSPRSGETQYF; CDR3 DNA: TGTGCCAGCAGCCCCAGGTCAGGGGAGACCCAGTACTTC
J gene: TRBJ1-1; D gene: NA; V gene: TRBV6-5; clone size: NA; CDR3 protein: CASSYGRTPNTEAFF; CDR3 DNA: TGTGCCAGCAGTTACGGTAGGACACCTAACACTGAAGCTTTCTTT
J gene: TRBJ2-3; D gene: NA; V gene: TRBV9; clone size: NA; CDR3 protein: CASSANQDTQYF; CDR3 DNA: TGTGCCAGCAGCGCCAACCAGGATACGCAGTATTTT
J gene: TRBJ1-6; D gene: NA; V gene: TRBV7-2; clone size: NA; CDR3 protein: CASSLTGVWSPLHF; CDR3 DNA: TGTGCCAGCAGCTTAACTGGGGTTTGGTCACCCCTCCACTTT
J gene: TRBJ1-5; D gene: NA; V gene: TRBV4-2; clone size: NA; CDR3 protein: CASSPDSLIEGNQPQHF; CDR3 DNA: TGTGCCAGCAGCCCGGACAGTCTTATAGAGGGCAATCAGCCCCAGCATTTT
J gene: TRBJ1-1; D gene: NA; V gene: TRBV5-1; clone size: NA; CDR3 protein: CASSYSGVEAFF; CDR3 DNA: TGCGCCAGCAGCTACTCCGGGGTTGAAGCTTTCTTT
J gene: TRBJ1-2; D gene: NA; V gene: TRBV19; clone size: NA; CDR3 protein: CASSTPGGTVVTF; CDR3 DNA: TGTGCCAGTAGTACCCCCGGGGGGACGGTTGTGACCTTC
J gene: TRBJ1-1; D gene: NA; V gene: TRBV18; clone size: NA; CDR3 protein: CASSPGVGGTEAFF; CDR3 DNA: TGTGCCAGCTCACCAGGGGTCGGAGGAACTGAAGCTTTCTTT
J gene: TRBJ2-1; D gene: TRBD2; V gene: TRBV7-9; clone size: NA; CDR3 protein: CASSLTSGGRFF; CDR3 DNA: TGTGCCAGCAGCTTGACTAGCGGGGGTCGGTTCTTC
J gene: TRBJ2-5; D gene: NA; V gene: TRBV6-5; clone size: once; CDR3 protein: CASGGETQYF; CDR3 DNA: TGTGCCAGCGGCGGAGAGACCCAGTACTTC
J gene: TRBJ2-1; D gene: TRBD1; V gene: TRBV5-1; clone size: NA; CDR3 protein: CATQRDSNDNEQFF; CDR3 DNA: TGCGCCACCCAAAGGGACAGTAACGACAATGAGCAGTTCTTC
J gene: TRBJ1-6; D gene: NA; V gene: TRBV2; clone size: NA; CDR3 protein: CASSIQGFPNSPLHF; CDR3 DNA: TGTGCCAGCAGCATCCAGGGGTTCCCAAATTCACCCCTCCACTTT
J gene: TRBJ2-5; D gene: NA; V gene: TRBV19; clone size: NA; CDR3 protein: CASSGTDQETQYF; CDR3 DNA: TGTGCCAGTAGTGGAACCGATCAAGAGACCCAGTACTTC
J gene: TRBJ2-7; D gene: TRBD2; V gene: TRBV18; clone size: NA; CDR3 protein: CASSPPAGGPVNEQYF; CDR3 DNA: TGTGCCAGCTCACCACCGGCGGGAGGGCCTGTAAACGAGCAGTACTTC
J gene: TRBJ1-1; D gene: TRBD1; V gene: TRBV5-1; clone size: NA; CDR3 protein: CASSQRTGNTEAFF; CDR3 DNA: TGCGCCAGCAGCCAGAGGACAGGGAACACTGAAGCTTTCTTT
J gene: TRBJ2-1; D gene: TRBD2; V gene: TRBV15; clone size: NA; CDR3 protein: CATSRALAGGRGEQFF; CDR3 DNA: TGTGCCACCAGCAGAGCCCTAGCGGGAGGGAGAGGTGAGCAGTTCTTC